This entry describes one T cell receptor beta chain. The antigen remains undetermined. Profiling relied on immunoSEQ multiplex PCR, and the TCRdb table lists in-frame clones only, not all of them. Here the sample spans fewer than 20,000 clones, roughly 81% being singletons. Per the germline V gene, CDR1 is SGHTA and CDR2 is FQGNSA. Trimming left V 1 base short and J 6 bases short, with 15 bases between. This CDR3 is 15 amino acids long. CD4+ T cells from unexposed donors were obtained before the COVID-19 pandemic (2011-2018). Isolation of CD4+ T cells took place after around 11 days in culture. This record comes from a study of CD4 T cells in relation to SARS-CoV-2 and coronaviruses. Study background: After nine to eleven days of antigen culture, PBMC TCR beta CDR3s were sequenced.

The sample comprised CD4+ T cells from PBMCs, cultured in vitro. The sequence was obtained from a human donor in good health. The chain has TRBV7-2 and TRBJ1-2; D may be TRBD1 (5 bases). CDR3 sequence: CASSLDRQSWNGYTF. CDR3 bases: TGTGCCAGCAGCTTAGATCGACAGAGTTGGAATGGCTACACCTTC.